What follows is one T cell receptor beta chain and its context. This specimen comes from a study of blood T cell repertoires in COVID-19. On the study more broadly: COVID-19 samples from acute and convalescent phases originated in the United States, Italy and Spain. T cells, B-cell-depleted T cells, or PBMCs provided the cDNA or gDNA that served as material.

Original data processing: Nucleated cell counts were estimated from reference gene primer amplification. The table came from immunoSEQ multiplex PCR; TCRdb's copy has only in-frame clones and leaves some out. The V and J calls and clone size come from that table; D and trimming were worked out from the DNA. The sample records 30,000 to 40,000 clones, over 90% being singletons. Per the germline V gene, CDR1 is MNHEY and CDR2 is SVGAGI. Trimming left V 6 bases short and J 2 bases short, with 13 bases between. This CDR3 contains 14 residues. The rearrangement uses TRBV6-5 and TRBJ1-2; possible D gene TRBD1, 5 bases. The sequenced material came from peripheral blood. The receptor's source is a male donor with active COVID-19. CDR3 bases: TGTGCCAGCAGGGGGGGTTTCACCAACTATGGCTACACCTTC. It codes for CASRGGFTNYGYTF.